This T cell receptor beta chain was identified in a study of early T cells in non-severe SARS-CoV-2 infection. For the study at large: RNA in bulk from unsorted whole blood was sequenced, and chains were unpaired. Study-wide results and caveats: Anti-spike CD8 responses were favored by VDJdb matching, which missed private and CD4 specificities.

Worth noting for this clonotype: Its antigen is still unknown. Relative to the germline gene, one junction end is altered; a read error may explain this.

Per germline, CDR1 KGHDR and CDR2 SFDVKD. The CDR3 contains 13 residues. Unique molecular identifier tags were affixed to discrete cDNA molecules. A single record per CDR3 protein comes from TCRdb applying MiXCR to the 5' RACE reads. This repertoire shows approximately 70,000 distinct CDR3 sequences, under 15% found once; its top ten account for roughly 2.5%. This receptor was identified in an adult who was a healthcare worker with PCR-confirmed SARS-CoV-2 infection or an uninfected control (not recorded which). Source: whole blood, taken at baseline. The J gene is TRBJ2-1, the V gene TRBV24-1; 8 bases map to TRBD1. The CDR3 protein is CATSDRRQGIPNF. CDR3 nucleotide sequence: TGTGCCACCAGTGACCGTAGACAGGGGATTCCTAACTTC.